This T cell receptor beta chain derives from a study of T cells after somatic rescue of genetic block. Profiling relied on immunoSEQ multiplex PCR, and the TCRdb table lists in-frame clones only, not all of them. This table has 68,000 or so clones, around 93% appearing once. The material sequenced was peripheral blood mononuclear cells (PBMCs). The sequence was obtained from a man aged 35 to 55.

Written as DNA, the CDR3 is TGTGCAAGTCGCCCACCACGCGAGCAGTACTTC. Amino acids: CASRPPREQYF. The rearrangement uses TRBV12-2 and TRBJ2-7. TRBV12-2 is a pseudogene segment. The CDR3 contains 11 residues.